The 22 T cell receptor beta chains given below trace back to one sample, sequenced in a study of blood T cell repertoires in COVID-19. The data were produced by immunoSEQ multiplex PCR, yet TCRdb's version contains in-frame clones alone and is incomplete. This sample yields approximately 140,000 clones, of which roughly four fifths are seen a single time; roughly 15% belongs to the top ten. The sample taken for sequencing was peripheral blood. The origin of the receptors is a human donor with acute or convalescent COVID-19. The donor label of this sample is uncertain.

The genes are TRBV13 and TRBJ1-3, with TRBD1 matching 8 bases. The CDR3 sequence is 19 residues long. The germline gives CDR1 PRHDT, CDR2 FYEKMQ (reference sequence). The V gene end was trimmed by 0 bases and the J gene end by 0 bases; junction bases not matched to a gene: 10. Written as DNA, the CDR3 is TGTGCCAGCAGCTTAGGACAGGGGGTGAAGGGGGTCTCTGGAAACACCATATATTTT. This codes for CASSLGQGVKGVSGNTIYF.

V gene TRBV2 combines with J gene TRBJ1-5; perhaps TRBD1 as D (5 bases). Germline loops: CDR1 SNHLY, CDR2 FYNNEI. The V gene lost 6 bases and the J gene lost 5 bases, with 11 bases spanning the gap. The length of the CDR3 is 13 residues. In DNA, the CDR3 is TGTGCCAGCAGGGGGCCAACGCATCAGCCCCAGCATTTT. This codes for CASRGPTHQPQHF.

The chain links TRBV3-1 (or the pseudogene TRBV3-2) to TRBJ2-5, with TRBD2 matching 10 bases. V lost 4 bases to trimming and J lost 2 bases; unmatched junction nucleotides: 4. In germline, CDR1 is LGHDT, CDR2 YNNKEL (reference sequence). This CDR3 region has 15 residues. The chain's CDR3 is CASSPQRGGQETQYF. The DNA for the CDR3 is TGTGCCAGCAGCCCCCAGCGGGGGGGTCAAGAGACCCAGTACTTC.

This clone was seen more than once but under ten times. The chain carries TRBV2 and TRBJ1-2, with D perhaps matching TRBD1 (6 bases). V lost 7 bases to trimming and J lost 4 bases, with 13 bases between them. The germline gives CDR1 SNHLY, CDR2 FYNNEI. This CDR3 spans 13 amino acids. In nucleotides, the CDR3 is TGTGCCAGCACCGGGGGGGCCTCCTATGGCTACACCTTC. Encoded protein: CASTGGASYGYTF.

This clone appeared many times. This chain links TRBV7-8 with TRBJ1-2; D possibly corresponds to TRBD1 (5 bases). The CDR3 runs to 16 residues. CDR1 and CDR2 from the germline V gene are SGHVS and FQNEAQ. The V and J ends lost 2 bases and 2 bases respectively, with 15 bases between them. The CDR3 coding sequence is TGTGCCAGCAGCTTATCCCTGGGGCGGGGGAACTATGGCTACACCTTC. Translated: CASSLSLGRGNYGYTF.

The V gene is TRBV4-3, the J gene TRBJ1-5; D is possibly TRBD1 (5 bases). Germline V gene lookup returns CDR1 LGHNA and CDR2 YSLEER. The CDR3 runs 14 residues. V was pared by 2 bases and J by 4 bases, with 9 bases between. CDR3 in DNA: TGCGCCAGCAGCCAAACCGCAGGGAATCAGCCCCAGCATTTT. Translation: CASSQTAGNQPQHF.

The chain is built from TRBV5-8 and TRBJ2-7; 10 bases align to TRBD2. CDR3 length: 14 residues. Germline V CDR1 and CDR2: SGHTS, YDEGEE. Losses at the gene ends were 1 base for V and 6 bases for J; bases not matched to a gene: 4. The CDR3 protein is CASSLSSGGAEQYF. In DNA form, the CDR3 reads TGTGCCAGCAGCTTGTCCAGCGGGGGGGCCGAGCAGTACTTC.

The chain employs TRBV21-1 and TRBJ1-5; the D segment call TRBD1 is taken from the table without a DNA check. TRBV21-1 has pseudogene status. The CDR3 consists of 16 residues. As DNA, the CDR3 is TGTGCCAGCAGCATACACGGGACACCGCTTAATCAGCCCCAGCATTTT. Translated: CASSIHGTPLNQPQHF.

The chain recombines TRBV7-2 with TRBJ1-2; D gene ambiguous. Trimming cost V 1 base and J 7 bases, with 13 bases left between them. Germline V gene sequence: CDR1 SGHTA, CDR2 FQGNSA. The CDR3 spans 14 residues. CDR3 in amino acids: CASSLDTNDGGYTF. The CDR3 region has the DNA TGTGCCAGCAGCTTAGACACTAACGACGGTGGCTACACCTTC.

This clone came up once. The V gene is TRBV5-1, the J gene TRBJ1-2, with 8 positions matching TRBD1. The length of the CDR3 is 13 residues. The ends lost 4 bases at V and 6 bases at J; junction bases unmatched: 5. Germline loops: CDR1 SGHRS, CDR2 YFSETQ. CDR3 loop: CASSTQGADGYTF. For the CDR3, the DNA is TGCGCCAGCAGCACCCAGGGGGCCGATGGCTACACCTTC.

The chain employs TRBV10-2 and TRBJ2-7, with 12 bases that match TRBD1. The CDR3 contains 14 residues. Germline values: CDR1 WSHSY, CDR2 SAAADI. After removal of 6 bases from V and 5 bases from J, the junction contained 5 bases not matched to a gene. The CDR3 DNA reads TGCGCCAGCAGGAGGGGACAGGGGGCGAACGAGCAGTACTTC. Its protein product is CASRRGQGANEQYF.

The rearrangement joins TRBV6-2 or TRBV6-3 to TRBJ2-1; 14 bases are shared with TRBD2. J lost 0 bases, V lost 2 bases, and 3 bases had no gene match. The CDR3 extends over 18 amino acids. Germline V gene data show CDR1 as MNHEY and CDR2 as SVGEGT. The CDR3 DNA follows: TGTGCCAGCAGTTACCGTGGACTAGCGGGGGGCTCCTACAATGAGCAGTTCTTC. Translated, it gives CASSYRGLAGGSYNEQFF.

This clone was found a few times. This chain connects TRBV7-2 to TRBJ2-1; 7 bases fit TRBD2. V shed 5 bases and J 8 bases; nucleotides not matched to a gene: 15. In germline, CDR1 is SGHTA, CDR2 FQGNSA. This CDR3 is 16 amino acids long. The DNA for the CDR3 is TGTGCCAGCAGCCCCGATTGGGGGGGGGACGGCGATGAGCAGTTCTTC. Translation: CASSPDWGGDGDEQFF.

The rearrangement joins TRBV5-4 to TRBJ1-2; weak D call: TRBD1 (6 bases). Between the trimmed V and J ends, which lost 0 bases and 4 bases, there was a span of 10 bases. Germline V gene sequence: CDR1 SGHNT, CDR2 YYREEE (reference sequence). The length of the CDR3 is 14 residues. The CDR3 protein is CASSLAGGPYGYTF. CDR3 DNA sequence: TGTGCCAGCAGCTTGGCGGGGGGGCCCTATGGCTACACCTTC.

The chain recombines TRBV2 with TRBJ1-2; TRBD1 agrees at 8 bases. With V trimmed by 6 bases and J by 8 bases, 17 bases remained unmatched. This CDR3 is built from 16 residues. The V gene's germline CDR1 is SNHLY and CDR2 FYNNEI. The CDR3 is CASRDITGTGPGGYTF. CDR3 nucleotides: TGTGCCAGCAGGGACATAACCGGGACAGGACCCGGCGGCTACACCTTC.

This clone has more than one count but fewer than ten. The chain has TRBV6-5 and TRBJ1-2; D gene uncertain. The CDR3 is 10 amino acids. V was trimmed by 10 bases and J by 8 bases, leaving 11 bases between them. Germline V CDR1 and CDR2: MNHEY, SVGAGI. CDR3 sequence: CATVPRGYTF. CDR3 sequence (DNA): TGTGCCACCGTACCTCGGGGCTACACCTTC.

The CDR3 DNA reads as TGTGCCAGTAGCGTCCGGGGAAGAAACACCATATATTTT. Its translation: CASSVRGRNTIYF. The chain recombines TRBV19 with TRBJ1-3; D gene uncertain. From germline, CDR1 is LNHDA and CDR2 SQIVND (reference sequence). The CDR3 contains 13 residues. The V end was cut by 6 bases, the J end by 5 bases, with 11 bases between. Complete variable domain (other parts from reference TRBV19 and TRBJ1-3): DGGITQSPKYLFRKEGQNVTLSCEQNLNHDAMYWYRQDPGQGLRLIYYSQIVNDFQKGDIAEGYSVSREKKESFPLTVTSAQKNPTAFYLCASSVRGRNTIYFGEGSWLTVV.

This chain links TRBV5-1 with TRBJ2-1, with D maybe TRBD1 (5 bases). V was trimmed by 1 base and J by 9 bases, leaving 5 bases between them. Germline assignment: CDR1 SGHRS and CDR2 YFSETQ. The CDR3 length is 11 residues. CDR3 sequence reads: CASSLRGEQFF. CDR3 nucleotide sequence: TGCGCCAGCAGCTTGAGGGGTGAGCAGTTCTTC.

The chain couples TRBV2 to TRBJ1-2; maybe TRBD1 (5 bases). V lost 3 bases and J lost 12, with 17 bases in between. Germline CDR1 is SNHLY and CDR2 is FYNNEI. CDR3 length: 13 amino acids. The DNA of the CDR3 is TGTGCCAGCAGTGAGGTCAGGGAAGGGGTCGACACCTTC. It specifies CASSEVREGVDTF.

Notes on this clone: Other DNA sequences in the sample encode the same CDR3. V and J are TRBV20-1 and TRBJ2-5; no definite D call. CDR3 length equals 11 residues. V was pared by 1 base and J by 4 bases, with 4 bases between. CDR1 and CDR2 from the germline V gene are DFQATT and SNEGSKA (reference sequence). CDR3 sequence reads: CSARVLETQYF. In nucleotides, the CDR3 is TGCAGTGCTAGAGTCCTAGAGACCCAGTACTTC.

The V gene is TRBV2, the J gene TRBJ2-1, with a tentative D call TRBD2 (6 bases). V dropped 10 bases and J dropped 8 bases, with 18 bases sitting between them. Germline-derived CDR1 and CDR2 are SNHLY and FYNNEI. This CDR3 is 13 amino acids long. The chain's CDR3 is CATGDPWGDEQFF. DNA for the CDR3: TGTGCCACCGGGGACCCCTGGGGGGATGAGCAGTTCTTC.

This clone was found a few times. This rearrangement joins TRBV18 to TRBJ1-5, with D perhaps matching TRBD1 (6 bases). The CDR3 consists of 15 residues. Germline V CDR1 and CDR2: KGHSH, LQKENI. V lost 1 base and J 6 bases, leaving 13 bases between the germline ends. Here the CDR3 reads CASSPREGGTQPQHF. CDR3 in DNA: TGTGCCAGCTCACCACGGGAAGGGGGTACTCAGCCCCAGCATTTT.